The 22 T cell receptor beta chains below were found in one sample sequenced in a study of shared clonotypes between healthy human individuals. The data were produced by immunoSEQ multiplex PCR, yet TCRdb's version contains in-frame clones alone and is incomplete. In the table there are approximately 980,000 clones, about three quarters of which are singletons. Sequenced input: memory CD4+ T cells sorted from blood. The subset: CD45RA-negative fraction. The receptors derive from a man younger than 35 in good health.

The V and J genes are TRBV25-1 and TRBJ1-4; 7 bases fit TRBD1. The germline gives CDR1 MGHDK, CDR2 SYGVNS. V lost 3 bases, J lost 8 bases, and 9 bases stayed unmatched. The CDR3 spans 15 residues. The CDR3 protein is CASSDGTAKGEKLFF. DNA for the CDR3: TGTGCCAGCAGTGACGGGACAGCCAAGGGGGAAAAACTGTTTTTT.

This clone came up a few times. This chain joins TRBV29-1 and TRBJ1-1; D uncertain. Germline V gene sequence: CDR1 SQVTM, CDR2 ANQGSEA. V was pared by 6 bases and J by 0 bases, with 8 bases between. The CDR3 totals 12 residues. CDR3 region: CSVSFVNTEAFF. In nucleotides, the CDR3 is TGCAGCGTGTCCTTCGTGAACACTGAAGCTTTCTTT. Filled out from reference TRBV29-1 and TRBJ1-1, the complete variable domain reads SAVISQKPSRDICQRGTSLTIQCQVDSQVTMMFWYRQQPGQSLTLIATANQGSEATYESGFVIDKFPISRPNLTFSTLTVSNMSPEDSSIYLCSVSFVNTEAFFGQGTRLTVV.

The chain has TRBV5-1 and TRBJ1-1; D uncertain. This CDR3 contains 16 residues. V was clipped by 0 bases and J by 2 bases, with 14 bases between them. Germline-derived CDR1 and CDR2 are SGHRS and YFSETQ. The CDR3 loop reads CASSLGGVLSNTEAFF. In DNA, the CDR3 is TGCGCCAGCAGCTTGGGGGGAGTCCTATCAAACACTGAAGCTTTCTTT.

This chain links TRBV6-6 with TRBJ1-5, with D unclear. The CDR3 consists of 13 residues. Trimming stripped 5 bases from V and 3 bases from J, with 8 bases between. Germline lookup yields CDR1 MNHNY and CDR2 SVGAGI (reference sequence). CDR3 sequence: CASSGSINQPQHF. DNA for the CDR3: TGTGCCAGCAGTGGAAGCATCAATCAGCCCCAGCATTTT.

In its sample, this clone was seen once. At the DNA level, this CDR3 is encoded by other sequences in the same sample as well. The chain carries TRBV18 and TRBJ2-3; a weak D match, TRBD2 (6 bases). The CDR3 is 14 residues long. CDR1 and CDR2 from the germline V gene are KGHSH and LQKENI. V was pared by 3 bases and J by 3 bases, with 10 bases between. CDR3 region: CASSPLALTDTQYF. CDR3 DNA sequence: TGTGCCAGCTCACCCCTAGCGTTAACAGATACGCAGTATTTT.

There are many counts of this clone. The chain uses TRBV4-2 and TRBJ2-1, with D unresolved. Deletions cut 0 bases from V and 1 base from J, with 10 bases between. CDR1 is LGHNA and CDR2 is YNFKEQ in the germline V gene. CDR3 size: 16 residues. CDR3 nucleotides: TGTGCCAGCAGCCAAGATCTGGGCGGATCCTACAATGAGCAGTTCTTC. This codes for CASSQDLGGSYNEQFF.

This chain links TRBV9 with TRBJ2-1; TRBD2 matches at 9 bases. Germline CDR1 reads SGDLS; CDR2 reads YYNGEE. V shed 4 bases, J shed 7 bases, and the junction held 9 bases outside the gene matches. The CDR3 is made up of 15 amino acids. The CDR3 spells CASSLRAGGLNEQFF. The CDR3 DNA reads TGTGCCAGCAGCCTAAGAGCGGGAGGATTAAATGAGCAGTTCTTC.

The J gene is TRBJ1-1, the V gene TRBV10-1; a possible D gene is TRBD1 (5 bases). Trimming cost V 5 bases and J 2 bases, with 9 bases left between them. The CDR3 runs 13 residues. The V gene's germline CDR1 is WNHNN and CDR2 SYGVQD (reference sequence). The CDR3 DNA sequence: TGCGCCAGCAGTCTGACAGCTAACACTGAAGCTTTCTTT. This translates into CASSLTANTEAFF.

The rearrangement links TRBV4-3 to TRBJ2-1; D is perhaps TRBD2 (5 bases). With 0 bases removed from V and 1 base from J, the gap between germline ends came to 13 bases. The germline gives CDR1 LGHNA, CDR2 YSLEER. The CDR3 is 17 amino acids. In nucleotides, the CDR3 is TGCGCCAGCAGCCAAGAAGTGCTAGCTTTATCCTACAATGAGCAGTTCTTC. This gives the protein CASSQEVLALSYNEQFF.

This clone has just a few counts. This chain joins TRBV5-4 and TRBJ1-4, with 7 bases that match TRBD1. J was trimmed by 6 bases and V by 4 bases; bases with no gene match: 9. CDR1 is SGHNT, CDR2 YYREEE, per germline (reference sequence). This CDR3 spans 15 amino acids. CDR3: CASSLYRGGDEKLFF. CDR3 DNA: TGTGCCAGCAGCCTATACAGGGGCGGTGATGAAAAACTGTTTTTT.

For this clone: Distinct nucleotide sequences in the sample also encode this CDR3. CDR3 in amino acids: CASSLRVMNTEAFF. In nucleotides, the CDR3 is TGTGCCAGTAGTCTCAGGGTAATGAACACTGAAGCTTTCTTT. The chain joins TRBV19 to TRBJ1-1, with a tentative D call TRBD1 (5 bases). This CDR3 region has 14 residues. The germline V gene has CDR1 LNHDA and CDR2 SQIVND (reference sequence). V lost 5 bases, J lost 0 bases, and 10 bases lay in between.

The gene calls are TRBV19 and TRBJ1-6; no reliable D call. The CDR3 totals 16 residues. The ends were cut back, 4 bases at V and 0 bases at J, with 10 bases in the middle. CDR1 and CDR2 from the germline V gene are LNHDA and SQIVND (reference sequence). The CDR3 sequence: CASSNGLSSYNSPLHF. CDR3 sequence (DNA): TGTGCCAGTAGTAACGGGCTCAGCTCCTATAATTCACCCCTCCACTTT.

The chain combines TRBV2 with TRBJ2-3; D gene ambiguous. This CDR3 region has 15 residues. CDR1 and CDR2 from the germline V gene are SNHLY and FYNNEI. V lost 2 bases and J lost 2, with 11 bases in between. DNA of the CDR3: TGTGCCAGCAGTGAATCTGGCATAAACACAGATACGCAGTATTTT. Amino acids: CASSESGINTDTQYF.

CDR3 in amino acids: CASSEPFRYEQYF. The CDR3 DNA follows: TGTGCCAGCAGTGAGCCCTTTCGCTACGAGCAGTACTTC. The J gene is TRBJ2-7, the V gene TRBV2; D is ambiguous. The CDR3 spans 13 residues. The ends were cut back, 3 bases at V and 3 bases at J, with 9 bases in the middle. Germline CDR1 SNHLY, CDR2 FYNNEI.

V usage is TRBV6-4 and J usage is TRBJ2-3; maybe TRBD1 (6 bases). Germline V CDR1 and CDR2: MRHNA, SNTAGT. With 3 bases removed from V and 6 bases from J, the gap between germline ends came to 13 bases. This CDR3 region has 14 residues. CDR3 sequence: CASSETGGIDTQYF. The CDR3 coding sequence is TGTGCCAGCAGTGAGACAGGTGGTATTGATACGCAGTATTTT.

The chain couples TRBV6-1 to TRBJ1-2; D is undetermined. The germline V gene encodes CDR1 MNHNS and CDR2 SASEGT. V was shortened by 1 base and J by 3 bases, with 9 bases between the two germline ends. The CDR3 runs to 14 residues. The CDR3 protein is CASSEGVSHYGYTF. The CDR3 DNA reads as TGTGCCAGCAGTGAAGGGGTCAGCCACTATGGCTACACCTTC.

A note on this clone: Other DNA sequences of this sample code for an identical CDR3. The rearrangement joins TRBV5-1 to TRBJ1-2, with TRBD1 as a possible D gene (6 bases). Germline assignment: CDR1 SGHRS and CDR2 YFSETQ. This CDR3 is 14 amino acids long. The germline V and J ends were trimmed by 5 bases and 0 bases, with 11 bases remaining between them. CDR3 DNA: TGCGCCAGCAGTCTGGAGGGGGCTAACTATGGCTACACCTTC. This codes for CASSLEGANYGYTF.

The V call is TRBV5-1, the J call TRBJ2-3; 11 bases agree with TRBD2. The J segment lost 5 bases and the V segment lost 1 base, leaving 12 bases of the junction unmatched. The CDR3 consists of 18 residues. CDR1 is SGHRS, CDR2 YFSETQ, per germline. CDR3 nucleotides: TGCGCCAGCAGCTTGCAGGAATCGACTAGCGGGAAGGGAGATACGCAGTATTTT. This codes for CASSLQESTSGKGDTQYF.

V is TRBV7-2 and J is TRBJ2-5; TRBD2 is a possible D gene (6 bases). Per germline, CDR1 SGHTA and CDR2 FQGNSA. With 2 bases removed from V and 6 bases from J, the gap between germline ends came to 19 bases. There are 16 residues in the CDR3. The CDR3 bases are TGTGCCAGCAGCTTAAACCGTCGACGGGGGAGTCAGACCCAGTACTTC. This translates into CASSLNRRRGSQTQYF.

The J gene is TRBJ1-6, the V gene TRBV2; D is uncertain. In germline, CDR1 is SNHLY, CDR2 FYNNEI. This CDR3 region has 14 residues. The V end lost 4 bases, the J end lost 7 bases, and 11 bases lay between the germline ends. The CDR3 is CASSAAGYNSPLHF. Written as DNA, the CDR3 is TGTGCCAGCAGTGCCGCAGGATACAATTCACCCCTCCACTTT.

This clone has a single count. The sample has other DNA sequences that encode this CDR3 too. This chain uses TRBV7-2 with TRBJ1-1; D is possibly TRBD1 (6 bases). The CDR3 covers 14 residues. The germline V and J ends were trimmed by 5 bases and 3 bases, with 13 bases remaining between them. Per germline, CDR1 SGHTA and CDR2 FQGNSA. CDR3 DNA: TGTGCCAGCAGCCTAGGGGGGGTCGACACTGAAGCTTTCTTT. Translated: CASSLGGVDTEAFF.

The count of this clone is one. This chain uses TRBV28 with TRBJ2-5; 7 nucleotides agree with TRBD1. This CDR3 is 18 amino acids long. Trimming cost V 3 bases and J 0 bases; bases outside gene matches: 13. Germline V lookup: CDR1 MDHEN, CDR2 SYDVKM. In nucleotides, the CDR3 is TGTGCCAGCAGTTTCTCCTTCCTCGACAGGGCTAACCAAGAGACCCAGTACTTC. Translated: CASSFSFLDRANQETQYF. Variable domain in full (rest from reference TRBV28 and TRBJ2-5): DVKVTQSSRYLVKRTGEKVFLECVQDMDHENMFWYRQDPGLGLRLIYFSYDVKMKEKGDIPEGYSVSREKKERFSLILESASTNQTSMYLCASSFSFLDRANQETQYFGPGTRLLVL.